This T cell receptor beta chain appears in the sequencing data of a study of spatial heterogeneity in lung cancer. Turning to the study itself: Detected sequences consistently included more beta-chain ones than alpha-chain ones.

On each TCR cDNA molecule, a unique molecular identifier was present. TCRdb re-analysed the 5' RACE reads in MiXCR, keeping a single row per CDR3 protein. The table records roughly 54,000 distinct CDR3 sequences, about 7.4% of them present only once. Findings of the study overall: The appearance of ubiquitous expanded tumor TCRs in blood was greater at resection than follow-up.

The CDR3 is made up of 16 amino acids. Trimming cost V 5 bases and J 2 bases; bases outside gene matches: 6. Germline values: CDR1 SGHTA, CDR2 FQGNSA. Specified time point: sample taken at primary tumor resection. Unsorted tumor, nontumor lung tissue or cryopreserved PBMC supplied the whole RNA. The table lists this clonotype with many counts. The antigen remains unidentified. The rearrangement uses TRBV7-2 and TRBJ2-3, with 11 nucleotides matching TRBD2. The sequence derives from a female donor with early-stage non-small cell lung cancer. Source: PBMCs, taken at surgery. CDR3 bases: TGTGCCAGCAGCCTTTGGGGACTAGCGGTCACAGATACGCAGTATTTT. Residues: CASSLWGLAVTDTQYF.